Detailed here is one TCR beta chain. V lost 5 bases, J lost 0 bases, and 13 bases lay in between. The CDR3 covers 15 residues. Germline CDR1 is KGHSH and CDR2 is LQKENI. This sample was included in a study of CD8+ T cells in alopecia areata. As to treatment: oral pan-JAK inhibitor, 5-10 mg twice daily. RNA extraction and reverse transcription yielded cDNA as sequencing template. The repertoire was sequenced with immunoSEQ multiplex PCR; TCRdb's copy has only in-frame clones and lacks some. The sample consists of fewer than 250,000 clones, around two fifths of them appearing once. The sequenced sample was CD4+ T cells sorted from blood, obtained around week 34, from a patient treated with tofacitinib. This sequence was found in a human donor with alopecia areata. The genes are TRBV18 and TRBJ1-1; D may be TRBD1 (5 bases). CDR3 nucleotides: TGTGCCAGCTCAGGGGCAGGGCGACTGAACACTGAAGCTTTCTTT. As protein: CASSGAGRLNTEAFF. The whole variable domain, remainder taken from reference TRBV18 and TRBJ1-1, is NAGVMQNPRHLVRRRGQEARLRCSPMKGHSHVYWYRQLPEEGLKFMVYLQKENIIDESGMPKERFSAEFPKEGPSILRIQQVVRGDSAAYFCASSGAGRLNTEAFFGQGTRLTVV.